The sequence of this TCR beta chain was determined in a study of T cell responses to AZD1222 COVID-19 vaccine. Assay used: immunoSEQ multiplex PCR; TCRdb lists only in-frame clones, some missing. This repertoire shows some 120,000 clones, 88% found once; its top ten account for about 8.3%. This CDR3 comprises 18 residues. The V and J ends lost 4 bases and 0 bases, in that order; junction bases with no gene match: 5. The germline V gene encodes CDR1 MGHRA and CDR2 YSYEKL. The receptor was isolated from an adult in good health. The rearrangement uses TRBV4-1 and TRBJ2-1; TRBD2 matches 14 bases. The sample was peripheral blood, taken on day 0 of AZD1222 vaccination. The CDR3 is CASSPGLAGVSSYNEQFF. The CDR3 DNA follows: TGCGCCAGCAGCCCGGGACTAGCGGGGGTTAGCTCCTACAATGAGCAGTTCTTC.